This TCR beta chain was sequenced for a study of human T cells and chemical hapten exposure. At the level of the study: Donors were sensitized with 2% DPC on the upper inner arm. Study findings and constraints: TCRs exceeding 1 in 1000 frequency stayed unchanged with DPC sensitization. Correlating positively with patch test score were the PT1 expanded TCR counts.

CDR1 SEHNR and CDR2 FQNEAQ come from the germline V gene (reference sequence). Trimming took 2 bases from V and 7 from J, leaving 16 bases between them. CDR3 length: 15 residues. Of note for this clonotype: Its antigen is not identified.

One entry per CDR3 protein results from TCRdb running MiXCR on the RACE reads. The sample yields some 110,000 distinct CDR3 sequences, less than 40% seen once. Time point specified: patch test 3, about 24 weeks after DPC sensitization. Stated treatment: therapeutic diphenylcyclopropenone sensitization with weekly scalp DPC. Only after blood had been drawn was each patch test applied. V gene TRBV7-9 combines with J gene TRBJ2-3; D is unresolved. Here the sequenced sample was whole blood, taken in connection with sensitization to the hapten diphenylcyclopropenone (DPC). This receptor was taken from a man in his forties or fifties with alopecia areata. Some clones in this sample may be carry-over from other donors' samples. CDR3 residues: CASSLTGPDAYTQYF. CDR3 DNA sequence: TGTGCCAGCAGCTTAACGGGCCCGGACGCCTATACGCAGTATTTT.